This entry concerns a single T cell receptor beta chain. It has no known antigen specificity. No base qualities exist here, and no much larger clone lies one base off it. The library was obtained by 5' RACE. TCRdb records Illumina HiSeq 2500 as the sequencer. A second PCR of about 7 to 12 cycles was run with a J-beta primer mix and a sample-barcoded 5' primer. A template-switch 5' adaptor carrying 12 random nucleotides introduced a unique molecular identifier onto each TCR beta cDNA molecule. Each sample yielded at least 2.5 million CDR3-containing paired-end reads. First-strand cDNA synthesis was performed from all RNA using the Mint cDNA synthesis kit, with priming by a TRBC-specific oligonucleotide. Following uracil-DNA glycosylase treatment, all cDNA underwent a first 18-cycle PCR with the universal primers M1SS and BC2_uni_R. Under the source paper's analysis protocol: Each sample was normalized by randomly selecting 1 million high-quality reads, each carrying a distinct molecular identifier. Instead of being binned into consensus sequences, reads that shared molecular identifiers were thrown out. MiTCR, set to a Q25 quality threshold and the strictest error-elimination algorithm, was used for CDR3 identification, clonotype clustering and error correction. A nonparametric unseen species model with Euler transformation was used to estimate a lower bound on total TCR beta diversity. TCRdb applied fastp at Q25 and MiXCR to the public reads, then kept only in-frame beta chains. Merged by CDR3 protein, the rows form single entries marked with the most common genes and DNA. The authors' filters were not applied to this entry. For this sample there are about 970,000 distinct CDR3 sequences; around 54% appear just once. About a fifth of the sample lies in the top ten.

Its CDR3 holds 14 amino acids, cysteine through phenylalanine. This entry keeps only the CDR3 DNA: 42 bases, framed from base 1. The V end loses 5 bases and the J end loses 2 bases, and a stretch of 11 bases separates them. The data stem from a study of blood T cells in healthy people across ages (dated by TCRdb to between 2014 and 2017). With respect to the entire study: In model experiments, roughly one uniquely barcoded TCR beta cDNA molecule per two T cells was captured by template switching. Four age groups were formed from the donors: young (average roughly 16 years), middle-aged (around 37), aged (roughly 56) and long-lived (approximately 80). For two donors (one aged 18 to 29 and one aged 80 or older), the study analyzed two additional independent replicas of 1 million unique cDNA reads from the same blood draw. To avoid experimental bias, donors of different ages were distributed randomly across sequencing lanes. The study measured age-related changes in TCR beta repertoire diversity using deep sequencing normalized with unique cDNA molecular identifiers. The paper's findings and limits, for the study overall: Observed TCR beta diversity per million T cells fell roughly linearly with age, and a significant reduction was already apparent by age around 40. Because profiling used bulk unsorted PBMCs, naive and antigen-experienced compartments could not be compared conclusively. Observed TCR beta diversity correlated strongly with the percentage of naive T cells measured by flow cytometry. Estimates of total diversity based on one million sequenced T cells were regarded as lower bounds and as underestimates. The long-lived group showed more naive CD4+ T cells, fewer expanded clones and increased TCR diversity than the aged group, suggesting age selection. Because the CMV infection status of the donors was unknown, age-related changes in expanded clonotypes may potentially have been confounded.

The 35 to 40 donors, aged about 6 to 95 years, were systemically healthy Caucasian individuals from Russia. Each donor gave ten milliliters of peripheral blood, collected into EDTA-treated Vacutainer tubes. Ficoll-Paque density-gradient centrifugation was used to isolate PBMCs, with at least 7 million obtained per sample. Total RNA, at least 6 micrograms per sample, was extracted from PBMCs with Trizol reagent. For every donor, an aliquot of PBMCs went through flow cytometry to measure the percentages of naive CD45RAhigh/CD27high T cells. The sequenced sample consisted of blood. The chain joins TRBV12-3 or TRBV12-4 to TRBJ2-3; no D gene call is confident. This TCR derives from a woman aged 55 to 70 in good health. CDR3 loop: CASSPVPFTDTQYF. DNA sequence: TGTGCCAGCAGTCCCGTCCCGTTCACAGATACGCAGTATTTT.